Listed below are T cell receptor beta chains from one sample, sequenced in a study of Ad26.COV2.S vaccination and SARS-CoV-2 variants. Only in-frame clones appear in the TCRdb table, and some are missing; sequencing was by immunoSEQ multiplex PCR. The sample has about 94,000 clones, 82% seen once. Sequenced material: peripheral blood, taken after recovery from COVID-19. All receptors come from a human donor who had recovered from COVID-19. Both conserved end residues are part of each CDR3. Fields, in order: J gene, V gene, D gene, clone size, CDR3 protein, CDR3 DNA. D genes are given only for firm matches. For some rows the clone size is stated as once, few or many, or as a class when expanded; others skip it.

TRBJ1-1 TRBV27 NA NA CASSLRQGVGMNTEAFF TGTGCCAGCAGTTTACGGCAGGGCGTCGGCATGAACACTGAAGCTTTCTTT
TRBJ1-2 TRBV7-2 NA NA CASSHRGGGYTF TGTGCCAGCAGTCACCGGGGGGGAGGCTACACCTTC
TRBJ2-1 TRBV12-3/TRBV12-4 NA NA CASRRDNEQFF TGTGCCAGCAGACGGGACAATGAGCAGTTCTTC
TRBJ2-7 TRBV4-1 TRBD2 NA CASGDTGLVNEQYF TGCGCCAGCGGCGACACGGGACTAGTAAACGAGCAGTACTTC
TRBJ2-7 TRBV11-2 NA NA CASSPLSLRNFSPEQYF TGTGCCAGCAGCCCCCTCTCGCTCCGGAACTTCTCACCCGAGCAGTACTTC
TRBJ1-6 TRBV11-3 TRBD1 NA CASSFRQGSYNSPLHF TGTGCCAGCAGCTTCCGACAGGGCTCCTATAATTCACCCCTCCACTTT
TRBJ1-5 TRBV21-1 NA NA CASSLRGPSNQPQHF TGTGCCAGCAGCCTCAGGGGGCCAAGCAATCAGCCCCAGCATTTT
TRBJ2-5 TRBV4-3 NA NA CASSQGNPVSSSLETQYF TGCGCCAGCAGCCAAGGAAACCCCGTTTCATCCAGTCTGGAGACCCAGTACTTC
TRBJ2-5 TRBV18 NA NA CASSSRETQYF TGTGCCAGCTCCTCAAGGGAGACCCAGTACTTC
TRBJ2-3 TRBV10-3 TRBD1 NA CAISESGQGYTDTQYF TGTGCCATCAGTGAGTCGGGACAGGGCTACACAGATACGCAGTATTTT
TRBJ1-2 TRBV2 TRBD1 NA CASSGRQGMGYGYTF TGTGCCAGCAGTGGACGACAGGGAATGGGATATGGCTACACCTTC
TRBJ1-1 TRBV10-3 TRBD1 NA CAIRTGVNTEAFF TGTGCCATCAGGACAGGGGTGAACACTGAAGCTTTCTTT
TRBJ1-5 TRBV4-1 NA few CASSQADTERSQHF TGCGCCAGCAGCCAAGCGGACACGGAGAGGTCCCAGCATTTT
TRBJ2-7 TRBV29-1 NA NA CSVGIGADEQYF TGCAGCGTTGGAATTGGGGCCGACGAGCAGTACTTC
TRBJ1-5 TRBV28 NA few CASTPGVNQPQHF TGTGCCAGCACACCAGGGGTTAATCAGCCCCAGCATTTT
TRBJ2-1 TRBV7-2 TRBD2 NA CASSKSSGVYNEQFF TGTGCCAGCAGCAAATCTAGCGGGGTATACAATGAGCAGTTCTTC
TRBJ1-4 TRBV15 TRBD1 few CATSREPYRGGEKLFF TGTGCCACCAGCAGAGAACCGTACAGGGGAGGAGAAAAACTGTTTTTT
TRBJ1-1 TRBV7-6 NA few CASSENRDTEAFF TGTGCCAGCAGCGAAAACCGGGACACTGAAGCTTTCTTT
TRBJ1-2 TRBV9 NA NA CASSVRDFRGGYTF TGTGCCAGCAGCGTCCGGGATTTCCGGGGAGGCTACACCTTC
TRBJ2-3 TRBV25-1 NA NA CASSEASAPTDTQYF TGTGCCAGCAGTGAGGCTAGCGCTCCCACAGATACGCAGTATTTT
TRBJ2-7 TRBV6-6 TRBD1 once CASTPGQGPEQYF TGTGCCAGCACTCCAGGACAGGGGCCCGAGCAGTACTTC
TRBJ2-5 TRBV28 NA NA CASSLPTGRMTQYF TGTGCCAGCAGTTTACCAACGGGGCGGATGACCCAGTACTTC
TRBJ2-1 TRBV4-2 TRBD2 NA CASSLGREDEQFF TGTGCCAGCAGCCTCGGGCGGGAGGATGAGCAGTTCTTC
TRBJ1-2 TRBV9 NA NA CASSAETDGYTF TGTGCCAGCAGCGCGGAGACAGATGGCTACACCTTC
TRBJ1-1 TRBV27 TRBD1 NA CASSLGTGLMNTEAFF TGTGCCAGCAGCCTAGGGACAGGCCTTATGAACACTGAAGCTTTCTTT
TRBJ2-7 TRBV4-1 NA NA CASSKGAEVPQYF TGCGCCAGCAGCAAAGGTGCAGAGGTCCCTCAGTACTTC
TRBJ2-5 TRBV27 TRBD2 NA CASGTGLAGETQYF TGTGCCAGCGGGACGGGACTAGCGGGAGAGACCCAGTACTTC
TRBJ2-1 TRBV7-3 NA NA CASSGGAKQFF TGTGCCAGCAGCGGAGGGGCCAAGCAGTTCTTC
TRBJ2-1 TRBV6-2/TRBV6-3 TRBD2 NA CASSEGLASNEQFF TGTGCCAGCAGTGAGGGACTAGCGAGTAATGAGCAGTTCTTC
TRBJ2-5 TRBV28 NA NA CASSRPAGSETQYF TGTGCCAGCAGTCGGCCCGCCGGGTCAGAGACCCAGTACTTC
TRBJ1-5 TRBV4-3 NA NA CASSQDPDLTGNQPQHF TGCGCCAGCAGCCAAGACCCTGACCTAACCGGCAATCAGCCCCAGCATTTT
TRBJ2-7 TRBV18 TRBD1 NA CASSSYKTGGDEQYF TGTGCCAGCTCCTCATACAAGACAGGGGGCGACGAGCAGTACTTC
TRBJ2-3 TRBV4-3 NA NA CASSQEPSMGDTQYF TGCGCCAGCAGCCAAGAACCTTCCATGGGAGATACGCAGTATTTT
TRBJ2-1 TRBV5-1 NA NA CASSLNEAGTYNEQFF TGCGCCAGCAGCTTGAATGAGGCGGGGACCTACAATGAGCAGTTCTTC
TRBJ2-5 TRBV6-2/TRBV6-3 NA NA CASSLYREGETQYF TGTGCCAGCAGTCTTTACAGGGAAGGAGAGACCCAGTACTTC
TRBJ1-6 TRBV10-3 NA NA CAIRPSPGTNNSPLHF TGTGCCATCAGGCCCTCCCCAGGGACTAATAATTCACCCCTCCACTTT
TRBJ1-1 TRBV6-1 NA NA CASSEAVFMNTEAFF TGTGCCAGCAGTGAAGCGGTATTCATGAACACTGAAGCTTTCTTT
TRBJ2-7 TRBV11-3 NA NA CASSRQSEPQYF TGTGCCAGCAGCCGACAAAGCGAGCCGCAGTACTTC
TRBJ2-7 TRBV19 NA NA CASSFRTRTYEQYF TGTGCCAGTAGTTTTAGGACACGGACCTACGAGCAGTACTTC
TRBJ2-1 TRBV7-7 TRBD2 NA CASSLTSGGSSYNEQFF TGTGCCAGCAGCTTAACTAGCGGGGGGAGCTCCTACAATGAGCAGTTCTTC
TRBJ2-7 TRBV27 NA NA CASSLKPSSYEQYF TGTGCCAGCAGTTTAAAGCCAAGCTCCTACGAGCAGTACTTC
TRBJ2-3 TRBV15 TRBD2 NA CATSGRLAGESDTQYF TGTGCCACCAGCGGCAGACTAGCGGGAGAATCAGATACGCAGTATTTT
TRBJ1-4 TRBV19 NA NA CASSKGFNEKLFF TGTGCCAGTAGTAAAGGGTTTAATGAAAAACTGTTTTTT
TRBJ2-7 TRBV6-5 TRBD1 NA CASSPDRGFYEQYF TGTGCCAGCAGTCCGGACAGGGGTTTTTACGAGCAGTACTTC
TRBJ2-5 TRBV2 TRBD2 NA CASSEGLGLGPQSQETQYF TGTGCCAGCAGTGAGGGCCTGGGACTAGGACCCCAAAGCCAAGAGACCCAGTACTTC
TRBJ1-1 TRBV25-1 NA few CASSEPGAPNTEAFF TGTGCCAGCAGTGAACCAGGGGCCCCGAACACTGAAGCTTTCTTT
TRBJ1-1 TRBV15 TRBD1 NA CATSGWGVGTGVTEAFF TGTGCCACCAGCGGGTGGGGAGTCGGCACAGGGGTTACTGAAGCTTTCTTT
TRBJ2-5 TRBV12-3/TRBV12-4 NA NA CASSLDSRETQYF TGTGCCAGCAGTTTAGATAGCCGAGAGACCCAGTACTTC
TRBJ2-1 TRBV7-6 TRBD2 once CASSLAIMGEGLAYNEQFF TGTGCCAGCAGCTTAGCAATAATGGGGGAGGGCCTTGCCTACAATGAGCAGTTCTTC
TRBJ1-4 TRBV28 NA NA CASSTGGATNEKLFF TGTGCCAGCAGTACCGGGGGAGCGACTAATGAAAAACTGTTTTTT
TRBJ1-5 TRBV10-3 NA once CAISEDSYQPQHF TGTGCCATCAGTGAGGACAGTTATCAGCCCCAGCATTTT
TRBJ1-1 TRBV28 TRBD1 NA CASSWGDRFNTEAFF TGTGCCAGCAGTTGGGGGGACAGATTTAACACTGAAGCTTTCTTT
TRBJ2-5 TRBV5-1 TRBD2 NA CASTPVAGGQETQYF TGCGCCAGCACCCCAGTAGCGGGAGGCCAAGAGACCCAGTACTTC
TRBJ2-7 TRBV27 TRBD2 NA CASRGLAGTYEQYF TGTGCCAGCAGAGGACTAGCGGGGACCTACGAGCAGTACTTC
TRBJ2-7 TRBV9 TRBD2 NA CASSERGTSGYEQYF TGTGCCAGCAGCGAAAGGGGGACTAGCGGTTACGAGCAGTACTTC